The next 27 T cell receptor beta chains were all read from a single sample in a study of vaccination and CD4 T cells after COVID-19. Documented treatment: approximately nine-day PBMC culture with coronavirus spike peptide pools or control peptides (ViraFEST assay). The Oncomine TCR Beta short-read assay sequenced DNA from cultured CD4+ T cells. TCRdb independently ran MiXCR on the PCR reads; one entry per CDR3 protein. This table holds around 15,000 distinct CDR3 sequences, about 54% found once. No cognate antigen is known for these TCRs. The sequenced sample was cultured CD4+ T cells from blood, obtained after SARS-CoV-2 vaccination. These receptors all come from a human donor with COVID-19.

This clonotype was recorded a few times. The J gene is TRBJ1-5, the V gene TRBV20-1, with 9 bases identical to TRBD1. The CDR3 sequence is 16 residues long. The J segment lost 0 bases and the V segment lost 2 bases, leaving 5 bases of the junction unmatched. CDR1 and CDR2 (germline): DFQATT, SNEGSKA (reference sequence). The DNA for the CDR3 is TGCAGTGCTAGACCTACAGGGGGCAATAGCAATCAGCCCCAGCATTTT. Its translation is CSARPTGGNSNQPQHF.

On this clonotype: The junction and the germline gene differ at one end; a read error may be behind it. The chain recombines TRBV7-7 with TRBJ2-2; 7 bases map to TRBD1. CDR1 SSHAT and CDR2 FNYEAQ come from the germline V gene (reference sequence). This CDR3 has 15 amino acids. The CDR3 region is CASSSRQGATGELFF. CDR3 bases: TGTGCTAGCAGCTCTCGACAGGGTGCCACCGGGGAGCTGTTTTTT.

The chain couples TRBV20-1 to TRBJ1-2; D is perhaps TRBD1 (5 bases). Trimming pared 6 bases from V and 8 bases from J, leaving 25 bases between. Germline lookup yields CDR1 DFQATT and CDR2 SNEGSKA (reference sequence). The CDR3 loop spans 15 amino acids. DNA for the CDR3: TGCAGTGCGGAGACTCGGGCGGGGACGCTTACGGGCTACACCTTC. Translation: CSAETRAGTLTGYTF.

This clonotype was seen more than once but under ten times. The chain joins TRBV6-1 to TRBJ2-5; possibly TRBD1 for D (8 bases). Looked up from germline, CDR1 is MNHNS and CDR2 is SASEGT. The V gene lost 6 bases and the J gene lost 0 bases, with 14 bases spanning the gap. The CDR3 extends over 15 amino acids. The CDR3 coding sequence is TGTGCCAGCAGGCAACAGGGGGGGTACCAAGAGACCCAGTACTTC. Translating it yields CASRQQGGYQETQYF.

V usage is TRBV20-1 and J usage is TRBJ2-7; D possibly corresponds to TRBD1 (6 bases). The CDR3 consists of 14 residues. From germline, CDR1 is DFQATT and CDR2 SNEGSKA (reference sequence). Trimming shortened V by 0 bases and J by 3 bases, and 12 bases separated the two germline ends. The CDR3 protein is CSARDQDRVYEQYF. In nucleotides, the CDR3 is TGCAGTGCTAGAGATCAGGACAGAGTCTACGAGCAGTACTTC.

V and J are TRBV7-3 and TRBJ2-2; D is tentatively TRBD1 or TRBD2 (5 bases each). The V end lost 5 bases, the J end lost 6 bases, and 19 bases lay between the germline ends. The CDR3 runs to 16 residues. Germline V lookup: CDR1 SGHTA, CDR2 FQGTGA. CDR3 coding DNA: TGTGCCAGCAGCACCACGGGAAGGGGCAGGTCCGGGGAGCTGTTTTTT. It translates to CASSTTGRGRSGELFF.

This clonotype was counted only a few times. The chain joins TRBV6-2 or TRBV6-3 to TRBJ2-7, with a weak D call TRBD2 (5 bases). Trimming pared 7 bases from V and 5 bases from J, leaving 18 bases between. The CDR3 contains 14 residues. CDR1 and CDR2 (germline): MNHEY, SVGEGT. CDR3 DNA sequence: TGTGCCAGCACCAACCCCCGGGGTTCTCACGAGCAGTACTTC. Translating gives CASTNPRGSHEQYF.

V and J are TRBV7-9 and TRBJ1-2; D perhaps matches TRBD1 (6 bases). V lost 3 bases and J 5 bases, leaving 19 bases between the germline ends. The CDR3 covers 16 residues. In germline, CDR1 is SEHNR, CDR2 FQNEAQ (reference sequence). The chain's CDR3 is CASSLAGGQLLYGYTF. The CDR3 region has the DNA TGTGCCAGCAGCTTGGCCGGGGGGCAGTTATTGTATGGCTACACCTTC. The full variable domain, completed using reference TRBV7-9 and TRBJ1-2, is DTGVSQNPRHKITKRGQNVTFRCDPISEHNRLYWYRQTLGQGPEFLTYFQNEAQLEKSRLLSDRFSAERPKGSFSTLEIQRTEQGDSAMYLCASSLAGGQLLYGYTFGSGTRLTVV.

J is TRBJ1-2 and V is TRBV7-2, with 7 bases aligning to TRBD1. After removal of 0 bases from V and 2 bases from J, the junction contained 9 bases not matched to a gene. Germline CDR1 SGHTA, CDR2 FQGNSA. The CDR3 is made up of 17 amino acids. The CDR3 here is CASSLAVGSTGNYGYTF. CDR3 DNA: TGTGCCAGCAGCTTAGCGGTCGGTTCGACAGGGAACTATGGCTACACCTTC.

This CDR3 reads CAWGNGGAGQPQHF. Written as DNA, the CDR3 is TGTGCCTGGGGCAACGGGGGCGCGGGTCAGCCCCAGCATTTT. V is TRBV30 and J is TRBJ1-5, with TRBD1 as a possible D gene (6 bases). Per germline, CDR1 GTSNPN and CDR2 SVGIG (reference sequence). The CDR3 is made up of 14 amino acids. V lost 5 bases and J 6 bases, leaving 17 bases between the germline ends.

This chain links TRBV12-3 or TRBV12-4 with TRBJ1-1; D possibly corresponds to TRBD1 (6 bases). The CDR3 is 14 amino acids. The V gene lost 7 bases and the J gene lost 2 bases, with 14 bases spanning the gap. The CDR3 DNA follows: TGTGCCAGCACCGCGACAGGTCGCAACACTGAAGCTTTCTTT. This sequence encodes CASTATGRNTEAFF.

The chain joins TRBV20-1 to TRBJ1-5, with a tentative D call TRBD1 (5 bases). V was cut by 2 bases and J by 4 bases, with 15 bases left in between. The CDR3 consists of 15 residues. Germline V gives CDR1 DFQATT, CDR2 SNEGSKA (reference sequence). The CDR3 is CSARIWDGVNQPQHF. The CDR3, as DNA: TGCAGTGCTAGAATTTGGGACGGAGTTAATCAGCCCCAGCATTTT.

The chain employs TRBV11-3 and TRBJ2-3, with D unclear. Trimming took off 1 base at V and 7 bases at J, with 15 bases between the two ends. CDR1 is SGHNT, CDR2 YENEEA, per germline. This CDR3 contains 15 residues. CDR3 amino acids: CASSLVVLLCYTQYF. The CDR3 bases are TGTGCCAGCAGCTTAGTTGTACTTTTGTGTTATACGCAGTATTTT.

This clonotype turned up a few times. The CDR3 DNA reads as TGTGCCAGCAGTTCTAGGACTAGCGGGGAGGATACGCAGTATTTT. It encodes CASSSRTSGEDTQYF. V and J are TRBV12-3 or TRBV12-4 and TRBJ2-3, with 12 bases lining up with TRBD2. CDR3 size: 15 residues. With 4 bases clipped from V and 6 bases from J, the junction kept 5 bases outside the gene matches.

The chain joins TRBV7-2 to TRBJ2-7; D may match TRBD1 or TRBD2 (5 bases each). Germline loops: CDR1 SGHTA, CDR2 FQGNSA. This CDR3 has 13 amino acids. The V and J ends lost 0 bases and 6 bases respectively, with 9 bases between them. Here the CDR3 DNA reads TGTGCCAGCAGCTTAGCGCCAGGGACCGAGCAGTACTTC. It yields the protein CASSLAPGTEQYF.

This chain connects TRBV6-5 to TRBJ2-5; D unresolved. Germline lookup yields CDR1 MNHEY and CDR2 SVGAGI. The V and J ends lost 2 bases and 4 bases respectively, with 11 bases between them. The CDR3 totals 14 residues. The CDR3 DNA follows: TGTGCCAGCAGTTACGGCGGAGCTTCAGAGACCCAGTACTTC. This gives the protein CASSYGGASETQYF.

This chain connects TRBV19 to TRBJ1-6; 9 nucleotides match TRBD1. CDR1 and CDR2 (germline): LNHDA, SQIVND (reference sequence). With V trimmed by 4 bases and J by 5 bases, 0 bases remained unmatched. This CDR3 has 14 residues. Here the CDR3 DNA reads TGTGCCAGTAGTAGGACAGGGGATAATTCACCCCTCCACTTT. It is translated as CASSRTGDNSPLHF.

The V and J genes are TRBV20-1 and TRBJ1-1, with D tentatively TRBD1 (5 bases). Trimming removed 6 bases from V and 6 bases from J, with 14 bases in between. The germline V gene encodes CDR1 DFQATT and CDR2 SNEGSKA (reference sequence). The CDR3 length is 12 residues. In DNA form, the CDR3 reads TGCAGTGCGAGAAGTCTAGGGGCTGAAGCTTTCTTT. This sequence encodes CSARSLGAEAFF.

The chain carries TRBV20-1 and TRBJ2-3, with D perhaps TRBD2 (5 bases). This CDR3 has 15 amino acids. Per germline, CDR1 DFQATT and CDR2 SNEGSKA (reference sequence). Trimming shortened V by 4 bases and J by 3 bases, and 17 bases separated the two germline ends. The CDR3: CSAISPGSKTDTQYF. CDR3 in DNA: TGCAGTGCTATAAGTCCGGGATCGAAAACAGATACGCAGTATTTT.

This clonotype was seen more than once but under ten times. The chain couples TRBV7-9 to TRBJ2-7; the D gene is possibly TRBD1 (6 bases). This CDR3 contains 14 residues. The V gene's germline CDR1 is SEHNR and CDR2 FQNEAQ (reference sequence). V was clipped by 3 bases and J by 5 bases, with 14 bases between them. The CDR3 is CASSFSQQGNEQYF. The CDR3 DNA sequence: TGTGCCAGCAGCTTCTCTCAGCAGGGGAACGAGCAGTACTTC.

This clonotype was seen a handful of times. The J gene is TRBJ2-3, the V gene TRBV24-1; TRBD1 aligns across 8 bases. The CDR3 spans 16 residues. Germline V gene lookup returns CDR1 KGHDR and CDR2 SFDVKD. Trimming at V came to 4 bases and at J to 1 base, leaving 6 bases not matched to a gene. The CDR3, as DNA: TGTGCCACCAGTGAAGCCAGGGGGCTCGGCACAGATACGCAGTATTTT. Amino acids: CATSEARGLGTDTQYF.

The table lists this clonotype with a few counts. The CDR3 DNA sequence: TGTGCCAGCAGCTTAGTTTCACAAGACTACGAGCAGTACTTC. As protein: CASSLVSQDYEQYF. The chain has TRBV7-2 and TRBJ2-7, with D hard to call. The CDR3 sequence is 14 residues long. CDR1 SGHTA and CDR2 FQGNSA come from the germline V gene. Trimming cost V 1 base and J 3 bases, with 10 bases left between them.

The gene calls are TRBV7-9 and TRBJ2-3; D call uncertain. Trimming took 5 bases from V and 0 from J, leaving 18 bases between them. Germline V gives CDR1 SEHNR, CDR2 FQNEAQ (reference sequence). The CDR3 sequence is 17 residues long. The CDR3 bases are TGTGCCAGCAGCCCGGATGGCGGCGGACCTAGCACAGATACGCAGTATTTT. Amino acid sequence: CASSPDGGGPSTDTQYF.

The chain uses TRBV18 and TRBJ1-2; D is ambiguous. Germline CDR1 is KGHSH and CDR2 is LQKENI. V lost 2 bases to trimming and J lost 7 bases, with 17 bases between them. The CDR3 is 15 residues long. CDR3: CASSPSQIYLPGYTF. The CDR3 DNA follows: TGTGCCAGCTCACCAAGTCAGATATACCTCCCTGGCTACACCTTC.

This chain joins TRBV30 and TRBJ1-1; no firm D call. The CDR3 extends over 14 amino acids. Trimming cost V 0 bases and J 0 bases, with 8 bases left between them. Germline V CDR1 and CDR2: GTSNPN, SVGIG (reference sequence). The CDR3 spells CAWSVPGLNTEAFF. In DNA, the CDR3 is TGTGCCTGGAGTGTACCCGGCCTGAACACTGAAGCTTTCTTT.

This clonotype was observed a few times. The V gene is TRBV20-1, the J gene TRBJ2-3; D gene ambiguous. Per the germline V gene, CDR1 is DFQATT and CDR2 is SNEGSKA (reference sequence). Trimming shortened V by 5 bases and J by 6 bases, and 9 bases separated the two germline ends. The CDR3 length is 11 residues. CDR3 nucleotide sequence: TGCAGTGCTCTGGACCGGGATACGCAGTATTTT. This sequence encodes CSALDRDTQYF.

The CDR3 reads CSAGLAGGRNEQFF. The CDR3 DNA follows: TGCAGTGCTGGACTAGCGGGGGGGCGTAATGAGCAGTTCTTC. The chain employs TRBV20-1 and TRBJ2-1; 15 nucleotides line up with TRBD2. Losses at the gene ends were 5 bases for V and 7 bases for J; bases not matched to a gene: 3. From germline, CDR1 is DFQATT and CDR2 SNEGSKA (reference sequence). CDR3 length: 14 residues.